A selection of T cell receptor beta chains follows, all from one sample in a study of T cells in Graves' hyperthyroidism and ophthalmopathy. TCRdb ran MiXCR on the multiplex PCR reads and lists one entry per CDR3 protein. Seen here are a few hundred thousand distinct CDR3 sequences, about 16% observed once, and the top ten hold 32%. Sequenced: blood. All receptors derive from a young woman with Graves' hyperthyroidism. The conserved cysteine and the conserved F or W are not part of the CDR3 here. Each record gives: J gene, V gene, CDR3 protein.

J: TRBJ2-6
V: TRBV24-1
CDR3: ATSDSGQGGDFGANVLT

J: TRBJ2-2
V: TRBV6-1
CDR3: ASSVARGEPNTGELF

J: TRBJ2-1
V: TRBV11-2
CDR3: ASSSPGQGVDEQF

J: TRBJ2-2
V: TRBV6-5
CDR3: ASSYSLATGELF

J: TRBJ2-1
V: TRBV11-2
CDR3: ASSFTRGNEQF

J: TRBJ2-3
V: TRBV24-1
CDR3: ATSDPGQGATDTQY

J: TRBJ1-6
V: TRBV12-3/TRBV12-4
CDR3: ASSRSTGGTSPLH

J: TRBJ2-7
V: TRBV11-2
CDR3: ASSLDADYEQY

J: TRBJ2-1
V: TRBV24-1
CDR3: ATQGLAGNEQF

J: TRBJ2-7
V: TRBV5-4
CDR3: ASILDNRSYEQY

J: TRBJ1-2
V: TRBV7-6
CDR3: ASSPPDRPWGYT

J: TRBJ1-1
V: TRBV5-1
CDR3: ASRGKGENTEAF

J: TRBJ2-1
V: TRBV4-1
CDR3: ASSQDRGGLAGAGEQF

J: TRBJ1-1
V: TRBV28
CDR3: ASSSGTKAF

J: TRBJ2-7
V: TRBV24-1
CDR3: ATSRLAGVSYEQY

J: TRBJ2-5
V: TRBV19
CDR3: ASSIGGRLQETQY

J: TRBJ1-1
V: TRBV11-2
CDR3: ASSARQGDTEAF

J: TRBJ2-1
V: TRBV7-6
CDR3: ASSLGWRASGHKAYNEQF

J: TRBJ1-1
V: TRBV28
CDR3: ATRGQRNTEAF

J: TRBJ2-1
V: TRBV19
CDR3: ASNPGSWNEQF

J: TRBJ2-3
V: TRBV27
CDR3: ASSGPQGGDTQY

J: TRBJ2-1
V: TRBV20-1
CDR3: TFRDSSYNEQF

J: TRBJ1-4
V: TRBV20-1
CDR3: SARETGREEKLF

J: TRBJ1-5
V: TRBV19
CDR3: ASSTGLRSNQPQH

J: TRBJ1-2
V: TRBV2
CDR3: ASSRDEDYGYT